This TCR beta chain comes out of a study of T cells after yellow fever vaccination. Template-switching 5'RACE yielded the TCR cDNA; a universal primer site and UMIs were added in the process. MiXCR was run by TCRdb on the 5' RACE reads, yielding one entry per CDR3 protein. The sample comprises approximately 150,000 distinct CDR3 sequences, 7.7% of which are singletons, and about 0.73% rests with the top ten. Notes on the study in general: The study found a weaker secondary response that peaked faster, day 5 versus 15.

This CDR3 is 14 amino acids long. Germline-derived CDR1 and CDR2 are SGHTA and FQGNSA. The V end lost 4 bases, the J end lost 4 bases, and 12 bases lay between the germline ends. Worth noting for this clonotype: The antigen is undetermined.

The clonotype was recovered from a man aged 30-40 years who received the YFV17D yellow fever vaccine. The source material was CD4+ T cells sorted from PBMCs, sampled 5 days after the yellow fever booster vaccination. This sequence joins TRBV7-2 and TRBJ2-3; perhaps TRBD1 as D (6 bases). Here the CDR3 reads CASSSRQVSDTQYF. The CDR3 DNA follows: TGTGCCAGCAGCTCCCGACAGGTATCAGATACGCAGTATTTT. Full variable domain (rest looked up from reference TRBV7-2 and TRBJ2-3): GAGVSQSPSNKVTEKGKDVELRCDPISGHTALYWYRQSLGQGLEFLIYFQGNSAPDKSGLPSDRFSAERTGGSVSTLTIQRTQQEDSAVYLCASSSRQVSDTQYFGPGTRLTVL.